This TCR beta chain was recorded in a study of beta chain features in type 1 diabetes. Study background: Patients did not differ from healthy donors in age, gender or cell yield.

TCRB transcripts that were expressed got sequenced, as all of the isolated RNA had been reverse transcribed. TCRdb's table, derived via immunoSEQ multiplex PCR, lists solely in-frame clones and lacks some. The table lists hundreds of thousands of clones, 30% of them singletons. The CDR3 extends over 13 amino acids. The germline CDR1 and CDR2 sequences are SNHLY and FYNNEI. V shed 4 bases, J shed 5 bases, and the junction held 4 bases outside the gene matches. Points from the study as a whole: For patients, the naive, central memory and Treg TCRB repertoires appeared more alike than for healthy donors. For cells with high TCR expression, cDNA sequencing could yield over-representation.

CD45RO/CCR7/CD25/CD127/CD95/CD27 sorting isolated CD4+ naive, central memory, regulatory and stem cell-like memory cells. This clone was seen more than once but under ten times. The antigen is not known. The sequencing sample was made of naive CD4+ T cells from blood. The sequence was obtained from a man aged 18 to 30 in good health. The chain combines TRBV2 with TRBJ2-5; TRBD2 agrees at 7 bases. DNA of the CDR3: TGTGCCAGCAGTGGGACTAGTGCGGAGACCCAGTACTTC. Translating gives CASSGTSAETQYF. The variable domain in full, completed from reference TRBV2 and TRBJ2-5, reads EPEVTQTPSHQVTQMGQEVILRCVPISNHLYFYWYRQILGQKVEFLVSFYNNEISEKSEIFDDQFSVERPDGSNFTLKIRSTKLEDSAMYFCASSGTSAETQYFGPGTRLLVL.